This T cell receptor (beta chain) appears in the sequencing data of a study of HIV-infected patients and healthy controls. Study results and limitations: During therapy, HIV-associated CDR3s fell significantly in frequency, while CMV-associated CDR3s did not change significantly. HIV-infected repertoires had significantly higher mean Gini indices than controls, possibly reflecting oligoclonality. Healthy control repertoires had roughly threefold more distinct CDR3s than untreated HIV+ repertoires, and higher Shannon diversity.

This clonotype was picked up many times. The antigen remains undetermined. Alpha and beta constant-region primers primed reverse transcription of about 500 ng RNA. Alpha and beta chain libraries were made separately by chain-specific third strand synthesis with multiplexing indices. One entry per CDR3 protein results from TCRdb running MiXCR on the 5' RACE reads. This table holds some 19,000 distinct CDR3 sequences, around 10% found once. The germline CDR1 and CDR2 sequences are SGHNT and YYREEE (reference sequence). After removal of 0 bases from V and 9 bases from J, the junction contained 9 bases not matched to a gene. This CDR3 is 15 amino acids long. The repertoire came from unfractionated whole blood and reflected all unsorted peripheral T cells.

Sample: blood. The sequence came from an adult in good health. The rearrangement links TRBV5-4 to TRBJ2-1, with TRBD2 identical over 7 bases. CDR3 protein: CASSLGTSPATEQFF. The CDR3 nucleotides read TGTGCCAGCAGCTTGGGGACTAGTCCAGCTACTGAGCAGTTCTTC.